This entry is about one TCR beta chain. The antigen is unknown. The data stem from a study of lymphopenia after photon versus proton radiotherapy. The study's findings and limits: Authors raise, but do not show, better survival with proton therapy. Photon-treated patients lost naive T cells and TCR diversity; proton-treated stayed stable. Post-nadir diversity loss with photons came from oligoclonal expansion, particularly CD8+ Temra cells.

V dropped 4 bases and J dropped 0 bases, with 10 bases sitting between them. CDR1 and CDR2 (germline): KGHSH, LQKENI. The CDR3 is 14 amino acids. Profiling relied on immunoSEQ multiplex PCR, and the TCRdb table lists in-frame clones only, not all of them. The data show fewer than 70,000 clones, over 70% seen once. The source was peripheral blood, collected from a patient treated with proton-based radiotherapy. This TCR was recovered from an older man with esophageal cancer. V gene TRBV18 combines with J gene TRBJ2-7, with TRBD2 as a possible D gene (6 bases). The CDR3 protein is CASSLGGSSYEQYF. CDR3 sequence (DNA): TGTGCCAGCTCACTCGGGGGTAGCTCCTACGAGCAGTACTTC.